The next 30 T cell receptor beta chains were all read from a single sample in a study of cytomegalovirus exposure and HLA in healthy donors. Repertoires were generated with immunoSEQ multiplex PCR, while TCRdb's copy carries only in-frame clones and drops some. The repertoire holds more than 250,000 clones, about 90% seen once, with around 3.1% in the top ten. Sequenced: PBMCs. Receptor source: a young woman in good health and CMV-seronegative.

This clone was counted once. The rearrangement links TRBV14 to TRBJ2-7; D unclear. Germline V gives CDR1 SGHDN, CDR2 FVKESK. V lost 4 bases and J 0 bases, leaving 10 bases between the germline ends. There are 14 residues in the CDR3. The CDR3 region is CASSLSGSSYEQYF. CDR3 coding DNA: TGTGCCAGCAGCCTTTCAGGTAGCTCCTACGAGCAGTACTTC.

The gene calls are TRBV7-9 and TRBJ2-1, with 7 bases fitting TRBD2. After removal of 4 bases from V and 4 bases from J, the junction contained 7 bases not matched to a gene. Per the germline V gene, CDR1 is SEHNR and CDR2 is FQNEAQ (reference sequence). There are 15 residues in the CDR3. The CDR3 region has the DNA TGTGCCAGCAGCTCTCTAGCGGACGGTTACAATGAGCAGTTCTTC. Translation: CASSSLADGYNEQFF.

This sequence joins TRBV2 and TRBJ2-1; 9 bases match TRBD1. Trimming removed 5 bases from V and 5 bases from J; junction bases left unmatched: 7. The CDR3 contains 15 residues. Germline V CDR1 and CDR2: SNHLY, FYNNEI. As DNA, the CDR3 is TGTGCCAGCAGTACAGGGACAGGGAGCGACAATGAGCAGTTCTTC. It specifies CASSTGTGSDNEQFF.

V gene TRBV15 combines with J gene TRBJ2-7; TRBD1 aligns across 10 bases. The CDR3 loop spans 13 amino acids. V shed 5 bases and J 5 bases; nucleotides not matched to a gene: 3. Germline V gene lookup returns CDR1 LNHNV and CDR2 YYDKDF (reference sequence). The CDR3, as DNA: TGTGCCACCAGCCGGGACAGGGGAAACGAGCAGTACTTC. It codes for CATSRDRGNEQYF. Full variable domain (rest looked up from reference TRBV15 and TRBJ2-7): DAMVIQNPRYQVTQFGKPVTLSCSQTLNHNVMYWYQQKSSQAPKLLFHYYDKDFNNEADTPDNFQSRRPNTSFCFLDIRSPGLGDTAMYLCATSRDRGNEQYFGPGTRLTVT.

The genes are TRBV30 and TRBJ1-1; TRBD1 is a possible D gene (5 bases). This CDR3 contains 12 residues. Looked up from germline, CDR1 is GTSNPN and CDR2 is SVGIG (reference sequence). Trimming stripped 5 bases from V and 7 bases from J, with 14 bases between. CDR3 loop: CAWAPGQLEAFF. In DNA form, the CDR3 reads TGTGCCTGGGCCCCGGGGCAGCTTGAAGCTTTCTTT.

The gene calls are TRBV9 and TRBJ2-6, with D unresolved. V gave up 3 bases and J gave up 0 bases, with 13 bases separating them. CDR1 and CDR2 (germline): SGDLS, YYNGEE. The CDR3 runs to 17 residues. As DNA, the CDR3 is TGTGCCAGCAGCGGGGGTATTTTATCCTCTGGGGCCAACGTCCTGACTTTC. This translates into CASSGGILSSGANVLTF.

This sequence joins TRBV9 and TRBJ2-2; D is undetermined. The V and J ends lost 2 bases and 6 bases respectively, with 5 bases between them. Germline-derived CDR1 and CDR2 are SGDLS and YYNGEE. The CDR3 totals 12 residues. The CDR3 region has the DNA TGTGCCAGCAGCGTTACATCCGGGGAGCTGTTTTTT. It encodes CASSVTSGELFF.

The chain carries TRBV28 and TRBJ1-4; 7 nucleotides align to TRBD1. Germline V gene data show CDR1 as MDHEN and CDR2 as SYDVKM. With 8 bases clipped from V and 8 bases from J, the junction kept 5 bases outside the gene matches. The CDR3 has 12 residues. The CDR3 bases are TGTGCCAGCTGCTACAGGGGAGAAAAACTGTTTTTT. As protein: CASCYRGEKLFF.

This clone was observed a handful of times. The chain links TRBV5-6 to TRBJ2-2, with D maybe TRBD2 (6 bases). CDR1 is SGHDT and CDR2 is YYEEEE in the germline V gene. V gave up 4 bases and J gave up 6 bases, with 13 bases separating them. The CDR3 covers 14 residues. The CDR3 DNA is TGTGCCAGCAGCCCCGGACTAAATCCCGGGGAGCTGTTTTTT. Residues: CASSPGLNPGELFF.

Many counts were recorded for this clone. The V and J genes are TRBV6-6 and TRBJ1-5; the D is unclear. This CDR3 spans 15 amino acids. From germline, CDR1 is MNHNY and CDR2 SVGAGI (reference sequence). V dropped 7 bases and J dropped 0 bases, with 13 bases sitting between them. CDR3 region: CASKIGRGSNQPQHF. The CDR3 DNA reads TGTGCCAGCAAAATAGGACGAGGTAGCAATCAGCCCCAGCATTTT.

The gene calls are TRBV6-1 and TRBJ2-7, with a tentative D call TRBD1 (6 bases). The germline V gene encodes CDR1 MNHNS and CDR2 SASEGT. The V end lost 2 bases, the J end lost 2 bases, and 13 bases lay between the germline ends. The CDR3 is 15 amino acids. CDR3 sequence reads: CASSEITGPAYEQYF. CDR3 DNA sequence: TGTGCCAGCAGTGAAATAACAGGGCCTGCCTACGAGCAGTACTTC.

This clone has a single count. The rearrangement joins TRBV18 to TRBJ1-1; TRBD1 might be the D (6 bases). Germline V CDR1 and CDR2: KGHSH, LQKENI. The germline V and J ends were trimmed by 6 bases and 5 bases, with 13 bases remaining between them. CDR3 size: 13 residues. The CDR3 loop reads CASSRTGLTEAFF. CDR3 in DNA: TGTGCCAGCTCTCGAACAGGGCTTACTGAAGCTTTCTTT.

Only one count was recorded for this clone. The chain carries TRBV27 and TRBJ1-4, with D possibly being TRBD1 (6 bases). Germline V gives CDR1 MNHEY, CDR2 SMNVEV (reference sequence). This CDR3 has 14 residues. V shed 4 bases and J shed 2 bases, with 8 bases lying between them. The CDR3 sequence: CASSWDKTNEKLFF. The DNA for the CDR3 is TGTGCCAGCAGTTGGGACAAGACTAATGAAAAACTGTTTTTT.

The chain is built from TRBV2 and TRBJ2-7; a possible D gene is TRBD2 (8 bases). In germline, CDR1 is SNHLY, CDR2 FYNNEI. This CDR3 is built from 21 residues. V was cut by 3 bases and J by 0 bases, with 30 bases left in between. As DNA, the CDR3 is TGTGCCAGCAGTGACTTCAGGGGGGCGGCTAGCGGGCCTTATCTCTCCTACGAGCAGTACTTC. Translation: CASSDFRGAASGPYLSYEQYF.

The V and J genes are TRBV19 and TRBJ2-7, with a possible D match to TRBD1 (5 bases). The germline gives CDR1 LNHDA, CDR2 SQIVND (reference sequence). This CDR3 comprises 15 residues. Trimming took off 3 bases at V and 0 bases at J, with 12 bases between the two ends. The CDR3 reads CASSINRINSYEQYF. The CDR3 region has the DNA TGTGCCAGTAGTATTAACAGGATCAACTCCTACGAGCAGTACTTC.

The rearrangement uses TRBV4-2 and TRBJ2-1; 7 bases are a match to TRBD1. J lost 7 bases, V lost 0 bases, and 6 bases had no gene match. This CDR3 contains 15 residues. The germline V gene has CDR1 LGHNA and CDR2 YNFKEQ. CDR3 residues: CASSQDRRGRNEQFF. In DNA form, the CDR3 reads TGTGCCAGCAGCCAAGATCGAAGGGGGCGAAATGAGCAGTTCTTC.

This chain joins TRBV5-4 and TRBJ2-3, with D perhaps matching TRBD1 (7 bases). The CDR3 contains 15 residues. Germline lookup yields CDR1 SGHNT and CDR2 YYREEE (reference sequence). Trimming stripped 5 bases from V and 0 bases from J, with 13 bases between. The CDR3 sequence is CASRAGQTSTDTQYF. The CDR3 DNA reads TGTGCCAGCAGGGCGGGACAGACTAGCACAGATACGCAGTATTTT.

This rearrangement joins TRBV5-1 to TRBJ2-7, with TRBD2 matching 9 bases. The CDR3 runs 18 residues. V shed 1 base, J shed 0 bases, and the junction held 11 bases outside the gene matches. Germline loops: CDR1 SGHRS, CDR2 YFSETQ. The CDR3 sequence is CASSLTAGGPLNSYEQYF. In DNA, the CDR3 is TGCGCCAGCAGCTTGACGGCGGGAGGGCCCTTGAACTCCTACGAGCAGTACTTC.

The chain employs TRBV9 and TRBJ2-1; D is ambiguous. Trimming shortened V by 0 bases and J by 8 bases, and 12 bases separated the two germline ends. Germline CDR1 reads SGDLS; CDR2 reads YYNGEE. This CDR3 spans 14 amino acids. CDR3 coding DNA: TGTGCCAGCAGCGTAGAACTGTATTCCGATGAGCAGTTCTTC. Its translation is CASSVELYSDEQFF.

The V gene is TRBV27, the J gene TRBJ1-5; no firm D call. From germline, CDR1 is MNHEY and CDR2 SMNVEV (reference sequence). The germline V and J ends were trimmed by 1 base and 2 bases, with 9 bases remaining between them. The CDR3 extends over 15 amino acids. This CDR3 is CASSLLGEGNQPQHF. The CDR3 DNA is TGTGCCAGCAGTTTATTGGGCGAGGGCAATCAGCCCCAGCATTTT.

This clone was detected only once. The gene calls are TRBV15 and TRBJ2-1; D not certain. This CDR3 contains 14 residues. CDR1 is LNHNV, CDR2 YYDKDF, per germline (reference sequence). V was trimmed by 3 bases and J by 1 base, leaving 7 bases between them. The CDR3 is CATSSGLSYNEQFF. CDR3 DNA sequence: TGTGCCACCAGCAGCGGTCTATCCTACAATGAGCAGTTCTTC.

The chain links TRBV6-1 to TRBJ1-4, with D possibly TRBD1 on 5 matching bases. The germline V and J ends were trimmed by 5 bases and 4 bases, with 8 bases remaining between them. The CDR3 consists of 13 residues. CDR1 and CDR2 from the germline V gene are MNHNS and SASEGT. The CDR3 reads CASSIQVNEKLFF. DNA of the CDR3: TGTGCCAGCAGTATACAGGTTAATGAAAAACTGTTTTTT.

The J gene is TRBJ1-1, the V gene TRBV11-3; 7 bases agree with TRBD1. Germline values: CDR1 SGHNT, CDR2 YENEEA. The CDR3 has 13 amino acids. V lost 4 bases, J lost 11 bases, and 10 bases stayed unmatched. The CDR3 reads CASSSTITGEAFF. DNA of the CDR3: TGTGCCAGCAGCTCAACAATTACAGGGGAGGCTTTCTTT.

The V call is TRBV6-1, the J call TRBJ2-6; unclear D gene. CDR1 and CDR2 (germline): MNHNS, SASEGT. This CDR3 has 13 residues. V lost 6 bases and J 4 bases, leaving 7 bases between the germline ends. In DNA, the CDR3 is TGTGCCAGCAGAGGTCAAGGGGCCAACGTCCTGACTTTC. This codes for CASRGQGANVLTF.

This clone was counted once. V and J are TRBV7-8 and TRBJ2-7; either TRBD1 or TRBD2 may supply D (5 bases each). Germline V gene data show CDR1 as SGHVS and CDR2 as FQNEAQ. The length of the CDR3 is 14 residues. V lost 6 bases, J lost 6 bases, and 18 bases lay in between. CDR3 nucleotides: TGTGCCAGCAGACCATCCGGGACCCCCTCCGAGCAGTACTTC. Translating it yields CASRPSGTPSEQYF.

V usage is TRBV30 and J usage is TRBJ2-7; possibly TRBD2 for D (6 bases). V lost 3 bases and J lost 3, with 18 bases in between. The V gene's germline CDR1 is GTSNPN and CDR2 SVGIG (reference sequence). This CDR3 is built from 15 residues. The CDR3 bases are TGTGCCTGGAGCCGACTGACTAGTTCGGTCTACGAGCAGTACTTC. Residues: CAWSRLTSSVYEQYF. The full variable domain, completed using reference TRBV30 and TRBJ2-7, is SQTIHQWPATLVQPVGSPLSLECTVEGTSNPNLYWYRQAAGRGLQLLFYSVGIGQISSEVPQNLSASRPQDRQFILSSKKLLLSDSGFYLCAWSRLTSSVYEQYFGPGTRLTVT.

The rearrangement links TRBV27 to TRBJ2-1; no reliable D call. CDR3 length: 13 residues. The germline V and J ends were trimmed by 6 bases and 8 bases, with 14 bases remaining between them. Germline CDR1 is MNHEY and CDR2 is SMNVEV (reference sequence). CDR3 protein: CASRESSAHEQFF. In nucleotides, the CDR3 is TGTGCCAGCAGAGAATCCTCCGCGCATGAGCAGTTCTTC.

The CDR3 DNA is TGTGCCAGCAGCTTAGGCGGCCTTAGGGTGACGGAGACCCAGTACTTC. As protein: CASSLGGLRVTETQYF. This chain joins TRBV11-3 and TRBJ2-5; unclear D gene. Trimming pared 1 base from V and 5 bases from J, leaving 17 bases between. CDR3 length: 16 residues. CDR1 and CDR2 (germline): SGHNT, YENEEA.

The chain links TRBV28 to TRBJ1-1; D is unresolved. The V gene lost 1 base and the J gene lost 11 bases, with 8 bases spanning the gap. The CDR3 has 11 residues. The germline V gene has CDR1 MDHEN and CDR2 SYDVKM. In DNA form, the CDR3 reads TGTGCCAGCAGTTTATTTGAGCGGGCTTTCTTT. This sequence encodes CASSLFERAFF.

The chain combines TRBV6-5 with TRBJ2-5; 7 bases map to TRBD2. V trimming: 5 bases; J trimming: 3 bases; junction bases outside the gene matches: 9. The CDR3 sequence is 15 residues long. The germline CDR1 and CDR2 sequences are MNHEY and SVGAGI. CDR3 region: CASSQTRGGEETQYF. In DNA, the CDR3 is TGTGCCAGCAGTCAAACTCGGGGAGGGGAAGAGACCCAGTACTTC.